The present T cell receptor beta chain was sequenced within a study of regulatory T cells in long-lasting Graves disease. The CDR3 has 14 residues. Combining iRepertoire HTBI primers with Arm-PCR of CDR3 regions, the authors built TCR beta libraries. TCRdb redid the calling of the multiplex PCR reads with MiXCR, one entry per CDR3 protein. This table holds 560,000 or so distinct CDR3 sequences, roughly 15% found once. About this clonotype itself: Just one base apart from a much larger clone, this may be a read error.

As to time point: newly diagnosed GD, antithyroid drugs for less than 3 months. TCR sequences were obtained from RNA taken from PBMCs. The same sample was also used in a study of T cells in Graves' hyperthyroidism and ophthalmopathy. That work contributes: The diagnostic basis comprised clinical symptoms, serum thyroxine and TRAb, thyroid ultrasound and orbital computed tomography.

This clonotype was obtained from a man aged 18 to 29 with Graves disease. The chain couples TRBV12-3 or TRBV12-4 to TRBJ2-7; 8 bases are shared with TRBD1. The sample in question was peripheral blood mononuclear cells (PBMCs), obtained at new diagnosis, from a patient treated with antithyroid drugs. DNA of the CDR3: TGTGCCAGCAGTTTGAGACAGGGGCCCTACGAGCAGTGCTTC. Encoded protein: CASSLRQGPYEQCF.